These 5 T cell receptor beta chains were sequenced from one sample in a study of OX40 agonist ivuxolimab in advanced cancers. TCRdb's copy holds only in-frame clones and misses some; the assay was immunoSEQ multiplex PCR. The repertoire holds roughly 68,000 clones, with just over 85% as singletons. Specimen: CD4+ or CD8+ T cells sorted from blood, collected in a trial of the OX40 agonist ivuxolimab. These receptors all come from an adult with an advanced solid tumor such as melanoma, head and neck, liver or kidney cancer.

The CDR3 DNA sequence: TGTGCCAGCAGCCAAGGGACAGGCGTAGGGGAGCTGTTTTTT. Translating it yields CASSQGTGVGELFF. The rearrangement links TRBV14 to TRBJ2-2; 7 nucleotides align to TRBD1. Trimming at V came to 1 base and at J to 8 bases, leaving 4 bases not matched to a gene. In germline, CDR1 is SGHDN, CDR2 FVKESK. The length of the CDR3 is 14 residues.

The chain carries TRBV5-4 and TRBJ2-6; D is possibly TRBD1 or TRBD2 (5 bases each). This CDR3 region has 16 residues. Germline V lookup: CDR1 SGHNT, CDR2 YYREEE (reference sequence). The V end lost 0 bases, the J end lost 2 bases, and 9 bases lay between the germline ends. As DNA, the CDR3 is TGTGCCAGCAGCTTGGGATTGGGGGCTGGGGCCAACGTCCTGACTTTC. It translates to CASSLGLGAGANVLTF.

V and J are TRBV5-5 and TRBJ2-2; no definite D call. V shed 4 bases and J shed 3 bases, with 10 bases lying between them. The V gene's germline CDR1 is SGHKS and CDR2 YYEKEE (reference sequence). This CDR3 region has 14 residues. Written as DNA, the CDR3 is TGTGCCAGCAGCATCGACTGGTACACCGGGGAGCTGTTTTTT. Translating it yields CASSIDWYTGELFF.

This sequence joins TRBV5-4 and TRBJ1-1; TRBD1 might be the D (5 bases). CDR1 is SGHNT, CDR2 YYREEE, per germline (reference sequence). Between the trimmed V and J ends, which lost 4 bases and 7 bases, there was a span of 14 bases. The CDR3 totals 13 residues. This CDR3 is CASSPYQGNEAFF. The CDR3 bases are TGTGCCAGCAGCCCCTACCAGGGAAATGAAGCTTTCTTT.

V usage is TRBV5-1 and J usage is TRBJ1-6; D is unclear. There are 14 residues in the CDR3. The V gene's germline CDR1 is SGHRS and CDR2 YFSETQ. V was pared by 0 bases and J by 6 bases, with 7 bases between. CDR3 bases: TGCGCCAGCAGCTTGGAACGGTCTAATTCACCCCTCCACTTT. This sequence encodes CASSLERSNSPLHF.